The clone carrying this T cell receptor (beta chain) was seen just once. Its antigen is not identified. These data are taken from a study of Graves' ophthalmopathy and Graves' hyperthyroidism. RNA transcripts yielded amplified TCR beta CDR3 regions. Scientists carried out first-round RT-PCR using HTBI primers and then a second-round multiplex PCR. TCRdb re-analysed the multiplex PCR reads in MiXCR, keeping a single row per CDR3 protein. The sample includes approximately 1.2 million distinct CDR3 sequences, less than 45% of them seen just once. Findings and limits, study-wide: The authors also found most expanded thyroid clonotypes above 0.001 frequency in blood.

This CDR3 spans 13 amino acids. The V gene lost 7 bases and the J gene lost 1 base, with 10 bases spanning the gap. Germline lookup yields CDR1 SNHLY and CDR2 FYNNEI. The chain recombines TRBV2 with TRBJ1-2; unclear D gene. Sequencing input: peripheral blood or thyroid tissue (not recorded which). This receptor was obtained from an adult man with Graves' hyperthyroidism. The CDR3 loop is CASTLGGNYGYTF. The CDR3 region has the DNA TGTGCCAGCACCCTGGGCGGTAACTATGGCTACACCTTC.